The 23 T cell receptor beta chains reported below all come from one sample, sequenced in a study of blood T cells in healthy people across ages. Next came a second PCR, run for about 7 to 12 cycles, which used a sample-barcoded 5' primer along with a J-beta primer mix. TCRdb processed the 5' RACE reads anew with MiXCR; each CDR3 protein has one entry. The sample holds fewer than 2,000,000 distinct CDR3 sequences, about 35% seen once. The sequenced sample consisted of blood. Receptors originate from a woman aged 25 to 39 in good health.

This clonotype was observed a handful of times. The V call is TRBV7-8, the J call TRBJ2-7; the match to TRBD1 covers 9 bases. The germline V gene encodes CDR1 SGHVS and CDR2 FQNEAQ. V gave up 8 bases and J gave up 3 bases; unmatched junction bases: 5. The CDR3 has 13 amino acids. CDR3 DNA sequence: TGTGCCAGCGGACAGGGGACAGACTACGAGCAGTACTTC. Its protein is CASGQGTDYEQYF.

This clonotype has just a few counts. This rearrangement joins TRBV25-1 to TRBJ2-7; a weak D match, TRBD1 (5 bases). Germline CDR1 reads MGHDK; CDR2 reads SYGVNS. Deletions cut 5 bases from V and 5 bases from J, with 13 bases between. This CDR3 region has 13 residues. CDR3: CASSSTGLNEQYF. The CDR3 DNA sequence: TGTGCCAGCAGTTCTACAGGTTTGAACGAGCAGTACTTC.

In DNA, the CDR3 is TGTGCCAGCAGTGGACCGGGACAGGGTAGAAATGAGCAGTTCTTC. This gives the protein CASSGPGQGRNEQFF. This rearrangement joins TRBV25-1 to TRBJ2-1, with 9 bases lining up with TRBD1. This CDR3 is built from 15 residues. CDR1 MGHDK and CDR2 SYGVNS come from the germline V gene. V lost 4 bases, J lost 7 bases, and 8 bases stayed unmatched.

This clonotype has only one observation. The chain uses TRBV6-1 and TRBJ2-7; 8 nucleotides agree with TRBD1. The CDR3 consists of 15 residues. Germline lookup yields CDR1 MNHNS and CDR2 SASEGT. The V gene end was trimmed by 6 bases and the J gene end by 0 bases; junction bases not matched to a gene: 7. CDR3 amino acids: CASSLQGVGSYEQYF. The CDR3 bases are TGTGCCAGCAGCTTACAGGGGGTGGGCTCCTACGAGCAGTACTTC.

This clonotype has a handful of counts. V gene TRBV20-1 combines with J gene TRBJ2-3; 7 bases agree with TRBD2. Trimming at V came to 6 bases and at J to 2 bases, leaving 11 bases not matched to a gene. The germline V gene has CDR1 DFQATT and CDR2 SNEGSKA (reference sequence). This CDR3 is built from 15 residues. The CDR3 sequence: CSASWSSGPTDTQYF. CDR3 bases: TGCAGTGCATCCTGGTCTAGCGGACCCACAGATACGCAGTATTTT.

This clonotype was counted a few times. In DNA, the CDR3 is TGTGCCAGCAGTTTATGGGGACAGGGTAATCAGCCCCAGCATTTT. Its protein product is CASSLWGQGNQPQHF. The chain employs TRBV28 and TRBJ1-5, with 9 bases identical to TRBD1. The CDR3 is made up of 15 amino acids. Germline V gene sequence: CDR1 MDHEN, CDR2 SYDVKM. V lost 0 bases to trimming and J lost 4 bases; unmatched junction nucleotides: 1.

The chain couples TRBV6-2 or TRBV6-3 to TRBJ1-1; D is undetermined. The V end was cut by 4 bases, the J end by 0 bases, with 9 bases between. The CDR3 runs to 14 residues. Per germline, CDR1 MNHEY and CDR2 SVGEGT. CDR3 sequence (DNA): TGTGCCAGCAGTTCGCTGGTTATGAACACTGAAGCTTTCTTT. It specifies CASSSLVMNTEAFF.

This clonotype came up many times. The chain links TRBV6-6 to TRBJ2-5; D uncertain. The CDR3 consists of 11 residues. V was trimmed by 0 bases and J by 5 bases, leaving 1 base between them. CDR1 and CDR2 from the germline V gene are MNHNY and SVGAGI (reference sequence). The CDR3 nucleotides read TGTGCCAGCAGTTACTCGGAGACCCAGTACTTC. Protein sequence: CASSYSETQYF.

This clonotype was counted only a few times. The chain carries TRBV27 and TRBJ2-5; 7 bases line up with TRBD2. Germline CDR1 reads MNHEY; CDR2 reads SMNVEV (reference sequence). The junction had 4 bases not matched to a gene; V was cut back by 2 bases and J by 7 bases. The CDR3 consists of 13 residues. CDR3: CASSLVGRGTQYF. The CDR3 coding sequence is TGTGCCAGCAGTTTAGTGGGGAGGGGGACCCAGTACTTC.

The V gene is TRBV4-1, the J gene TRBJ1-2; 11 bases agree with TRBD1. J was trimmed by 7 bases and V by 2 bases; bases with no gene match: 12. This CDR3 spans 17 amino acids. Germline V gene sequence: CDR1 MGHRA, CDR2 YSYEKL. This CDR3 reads CASSQLPGQGVSRGYTF. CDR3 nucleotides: TGCGCCAGCAGCCAATTACCGGGACAGGGGGTTTCTCGTGGCTACACCTTC.

CDR3 in DNA: TGTGCCACCCAAACTGATTTCAAAGAGACCCAGTACTTC. It is translated as CATQTDFKETQYF. The chain employs TRBV6-1 and TRBJ2-5, with no clear D. Germline CDR1 and CDR2: MNHNS and SASEGT. Trimming removed 10 bases at V and 3 bases at J, with 15 bases between. The CDR3 runs 13 residues.

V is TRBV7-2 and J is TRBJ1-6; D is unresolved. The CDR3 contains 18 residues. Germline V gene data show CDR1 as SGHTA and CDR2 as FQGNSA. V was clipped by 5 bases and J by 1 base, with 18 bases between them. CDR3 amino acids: CASSERRRLGSYNSPLHF. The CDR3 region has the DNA TGTGCCAGCAGCGAGAGAAGGCGGCTGGGGTCCTATAATTCACCCCTCCACTTT.

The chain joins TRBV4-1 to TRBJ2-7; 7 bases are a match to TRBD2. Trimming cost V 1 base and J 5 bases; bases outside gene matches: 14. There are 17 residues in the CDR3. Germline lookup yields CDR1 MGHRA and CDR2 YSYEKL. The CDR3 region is CASSQGPPSGLRHEQYF. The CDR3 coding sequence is TGCGCCAGCAGCCAAGGGCCCCCTAGCGGCCTTAGGCACGAGCAGTACTTC.

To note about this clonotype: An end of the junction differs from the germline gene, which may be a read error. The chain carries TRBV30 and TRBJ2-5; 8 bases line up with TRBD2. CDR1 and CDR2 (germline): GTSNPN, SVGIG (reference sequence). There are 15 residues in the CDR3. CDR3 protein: CAWNLGGGRQETQYF. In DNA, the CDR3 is TGTGCCTGGAATCTCGGGGGGGGGCGGCAAGAGACCCAGTATTTC.

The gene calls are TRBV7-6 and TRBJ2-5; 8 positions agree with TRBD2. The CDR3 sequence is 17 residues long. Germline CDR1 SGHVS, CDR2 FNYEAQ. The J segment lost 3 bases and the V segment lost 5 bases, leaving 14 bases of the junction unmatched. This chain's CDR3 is CASSPPSGRTSEETQYF. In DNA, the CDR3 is TGTGCCAGCAGCCCCCCGAGCGGGAGAACGTCGGAAGAGACCCAGTACTTC.

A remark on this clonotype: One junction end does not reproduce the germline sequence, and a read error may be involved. The CDR3 sequence: CSARVDTDAQYF. CDR3 sequence (DNA): TGCAGTGCTAGAGTGGACACAGATGCGCAGTATTTT. This rearrangement joins TRBV20-1 to TRBJ2-3, with D maybe TRBD1 (5 bases). The germline V gene has CDR1 DFQATT and CDR2 SNEGSKA (reference sequence). This CDR3 comprises 12 residues.

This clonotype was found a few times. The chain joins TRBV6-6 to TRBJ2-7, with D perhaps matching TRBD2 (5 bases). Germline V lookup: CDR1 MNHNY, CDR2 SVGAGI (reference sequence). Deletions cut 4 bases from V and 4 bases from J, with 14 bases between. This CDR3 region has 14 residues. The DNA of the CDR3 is TGTGCCAGCAGTTTCTCCTCCGGGGAGTACGAGCAGTACTTC. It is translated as CASSFSSGEYEQYF.

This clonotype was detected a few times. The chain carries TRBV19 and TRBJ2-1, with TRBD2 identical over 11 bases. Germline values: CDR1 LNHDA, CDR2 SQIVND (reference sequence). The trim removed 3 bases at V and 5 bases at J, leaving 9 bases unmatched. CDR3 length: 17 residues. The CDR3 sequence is CASSIATSGGLNNEQFF. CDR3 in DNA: TGTGCCAGTAGTATCGCCACTAGCGGGGGCCTTAACAATGAGCAGTTCTTC.

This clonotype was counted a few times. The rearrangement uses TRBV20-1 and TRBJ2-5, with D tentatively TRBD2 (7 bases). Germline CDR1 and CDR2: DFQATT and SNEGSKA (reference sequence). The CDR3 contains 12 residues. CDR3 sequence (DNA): TGCAGAGGGGGGGGACATGGAGAGACCCAGTACTTC. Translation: CRGGGHGETQYF.

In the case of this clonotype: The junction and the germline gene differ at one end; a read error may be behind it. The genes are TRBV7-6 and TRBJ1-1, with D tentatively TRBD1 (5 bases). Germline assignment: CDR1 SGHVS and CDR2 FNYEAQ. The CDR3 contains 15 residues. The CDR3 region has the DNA TGTGCCAGCAGCTTAGGAGGGGAAGTAGGGACTGAAGCTCTCTTT. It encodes CASSLGGEVGTEALF.

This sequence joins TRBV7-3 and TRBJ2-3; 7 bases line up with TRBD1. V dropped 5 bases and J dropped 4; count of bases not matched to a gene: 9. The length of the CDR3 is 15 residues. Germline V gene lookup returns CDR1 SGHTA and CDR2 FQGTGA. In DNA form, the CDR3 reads TGTGCCAGCAGCCCAGACCGGACAGGACCAGATACGCAGTATTTT. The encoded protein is CASSPDRTGPDTQYF.

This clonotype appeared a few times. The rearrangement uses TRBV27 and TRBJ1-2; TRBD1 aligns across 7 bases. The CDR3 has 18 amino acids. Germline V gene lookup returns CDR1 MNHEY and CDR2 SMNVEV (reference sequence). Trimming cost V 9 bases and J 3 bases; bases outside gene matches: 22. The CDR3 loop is CASSKSGTAGFGYYGYTF. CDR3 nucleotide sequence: TGTGCCAGTTCTAAATCCGGGACAGCCGGCTTTGGGTACTATGGCTACACCTTC.

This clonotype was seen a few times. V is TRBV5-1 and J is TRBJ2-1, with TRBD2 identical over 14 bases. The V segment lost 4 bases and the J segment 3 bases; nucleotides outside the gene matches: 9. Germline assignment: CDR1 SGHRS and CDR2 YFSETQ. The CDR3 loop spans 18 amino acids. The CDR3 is CASSAGTSGSLGYNEQFF. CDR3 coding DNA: TGCGCCAGCAGCGCCGGGACTAGCGGGAGTCTGGGCTACAATGAGCAGTTCTTC.